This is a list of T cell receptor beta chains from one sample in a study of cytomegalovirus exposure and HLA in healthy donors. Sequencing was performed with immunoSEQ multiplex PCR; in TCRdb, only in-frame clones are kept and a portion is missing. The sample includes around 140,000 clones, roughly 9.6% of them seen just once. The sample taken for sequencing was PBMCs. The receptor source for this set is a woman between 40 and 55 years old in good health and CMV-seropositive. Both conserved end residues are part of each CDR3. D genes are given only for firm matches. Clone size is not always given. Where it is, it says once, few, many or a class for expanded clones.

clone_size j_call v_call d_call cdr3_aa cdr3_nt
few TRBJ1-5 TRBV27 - CASSLSGGNQPQHF TGTGCCAGCAGTTTATCAGGGGGCAATCAGCCCCAGCATTTT
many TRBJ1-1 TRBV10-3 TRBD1 CAISETGGTEAFF TGTGCCATCAGTGAGACAGGGGGCACTGAAGCTTTCTTT
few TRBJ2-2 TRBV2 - CASRKETGSSTGELFF TGTGCCAGCAGGAAAGAGACGGGGTCGAGCACCGGGGAGCTGTTTTTT
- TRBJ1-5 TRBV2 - CASSEALRSDRFDNQPQHF TGTGCCAGCAGTGAAGCGCTTAGGTCAGACAGGTTTGACAATCAGCCCCAGCATTTT
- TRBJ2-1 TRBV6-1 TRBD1 CASRPPGQGYNEQFF TGTGCCAGCAGGCCCCCGGGACAGGGATACAATGAGCAGTTCTTC
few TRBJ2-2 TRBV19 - CASSTRSGATGELFF TGTGCCAGTAGCACCAGGTCTGGGGCCACCGGGGAGCTGTTTTTT
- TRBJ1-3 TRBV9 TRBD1 CASSVGGQGSGNTIYF TGTGCCAGCAGCGTAGGGGGACAGGGCTCTGGAAACACCATATATTTT
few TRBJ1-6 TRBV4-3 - CASSQAVADSPLHF TGCGCCAGCAGCCAAGCAGTGGCCGATTCACCCCTCCACTTT
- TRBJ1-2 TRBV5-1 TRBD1 CASSLQGDTNYGYTF TGCGCCAGCAGCCTTCAGGGGGACACCAACTATGGCTACACCTTC
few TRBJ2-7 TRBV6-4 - CASSAPGHSYEQYF TGTGCCAGCAGTGCACCGGGTCACTCCTACGAGCAGTACTTC
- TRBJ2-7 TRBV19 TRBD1 CASSIVGGDYEQYF TGTGCCAGTAGTATAGTAGGGGGCGACTACGAGCAGTACTTC
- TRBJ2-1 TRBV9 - CASSVGRQGAYNEQFF TGTGCCAGCAGCGTAGGTCGCCAGGGCGCCTACAATGAGCAGTTCTTC
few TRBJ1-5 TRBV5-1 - CASSLIPGVSNQPQHF TGCGCCAGCAGCTTGATTCCAGGGGTGAGCAATCAGCCCCAGCATTTT
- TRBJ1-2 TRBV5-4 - CASSSTDNYGYTF TGTGCCAGCAGCTCTACAGATAACTATGGCTACACCTTC
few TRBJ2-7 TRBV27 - CASSPGGGGAVSYEQYF TGTGCCAGCAGTCCCGGGGGAGGGGGGGCCGTCTCTTACGAGCAGTACTTC
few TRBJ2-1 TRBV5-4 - CASSLAGPGASYNEQFF TGTGCCAGCAGCTTGGCCGGACCAGGGGCCTCCTACAATGAGCAGTTCTTC
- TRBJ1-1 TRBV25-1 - CASSGAGWNTEAFF TGTGCCAGCAGTGGGGCAGGGTGGAACACTGAAGCTTTCTTT